A selection of T cell receptor beta chains follows, all from one sample in a study of cytomegalovirus exposure and HLA in healthy donors. Data came from immunoSEQ multiplex PCR; TCRdb stores just in-frame clones and leaves some out. This table holds under 250,000 clones, more than 65% found once. Material: PBMCs. The receptor source for this set is a man aged 50 to 59 in good health and CMV-seronegative. CDR3s include the opening cysteine and the closing phenylalanine or tryptophan. D genes are given only for firm matches. Some rows mark clone size as missing; the rest say once, few, many or name a class of expanded clone.

TGTGCCATCAGTGAGCCGGGACTAGCGGGGACTGGGTACGAGCAGTACTTC CAISEPGLAGTGYEQYF TRBJ2-7 . TRBV10-3 TRBD2
TGTGCCAGCAGTGGGACAGGGGGCTCCTACGAGCAGTACTTC CASSGTGGSYEQYF TRBJ2-7 . TRBV2 TRBD1
TGTGCCAGCAGTTATTTCGCCGGGAATGAGCAGTTCTTC CASSYFAGNEQFF TRBJ2-1 . TRBV6-6 .
TGTGCTAGTGGCCGAGACAGGGGGGCGACCGGGGAGCTGTTTTTT CASGRDRGATGELFF TRBJ2-2 few TRBV12-5 TRBD1
TGTGCCAGCAGCCCCCAGGGGGGCAGCGTCAACACTGAAGCTTTCTTT CASSPQGGSVNTEAFF TRBJ1-1 . TRBV7-2 TRBD1
TGTGCCAGCAGTCTGGGGGTGGGACAGGGGGCACGGATCTATAATTCACCCCTCCACTTT CASSLGVGQGARIYNSPLHF TRBJ1-6 once TRBV28 TRBD1
TGTGCCAGCAGTTTGGGGCGCGTCACTGAAGCTTTCTTT CASSLGRVTEAFF TRBJ1-1 . TRBV27 .
TGTGCCAGCGGGTACCACAGGGAAGCTTTCTTT CASGYHREAFF TRBJ1-1 . TRBV28 .
TGTGCCAGCAGTCCTGCTATTCTACTAGCGGGAGGGCCAGGTGAGCAGTTCTTC CASSPAILLAGGPGEQFF TRBJ2-1 few TRBV5-4 TRBD2
TGTGCCAGCAGCTTGGTTGGACAGCCAGAAGCTTTCTTT CASSLVGQPEAFF TRBJ1-1 few TRBV5-6 .
TGTGCCAGCAGTGCCCGGACAGGGGTCGCGGGCTACGAGCAGTACTTC CASSARTGVAGYEQYF TRBJ2-7 . TRBV6-1 TRBD1
TGTGCCAGCAGTGACCTACGGGGTAGACCCAGAAGCACAGATACGCAGTATTTT CASSDLRGRPRSTDTQYF TRBJ2-3 . TRBV25-1 .
TGCAGCGTTGGACTAGATGAGCAGTACTTC CSVGLDEQYF TRBJ2-7 . TRBV29-1 .
TGTGCCAGCAGTTCTCCGACTAGCGGCACAGATACGCAGTATTTT CASSSPTSGTDTQYF TRBJ2-3 . TRBV6-5 TRBD2
TGTGCCAGCAGTGTCTACGGGACTAGCGGGAGCGGAGAGACCCAGTACTTC CASSVYGTSGSGETQYF TRBJ2-5 . TRBV2 TRBD2
TGTGCCAGCAGTTCTCACCTTAGCGGGAGGGAACCCTACGAGCAGTACTTC CASSSHLSGREPYEQYF TRBJ2-7 few TRBV27 TRBD2
TGTGCCAGCAGCCAGGGGGCGCGTTCGGTGGGCACAGATACGCAGTATTTT CASSQGARSVGTDTQYF TRBJ2-3 once TRBV11-2 TRBD1
TGTGCCAGCAGTGGGAGACGGGGTTTGGATGGCTACACCTTC CASSGRRGLDGYTF TRBJ1-2 once TRBV28 .
TGTGCAAGTCGCCCCCTCCCGCAGCCCCAGCATTTT CASRPLPQPQHF TRBJ1-5 . TRBV12-2 .
TGTGCCAGTGAGGACAGGGGGCGGAAAAGCAATCAGCCCCAGCATTTT CASEDRGRKSNQPQHF TRBJ1-5 . TRBV19 TRBD1
TGTGCCAGCGGACTAGCCGCGAACACCGGGGAGCTGTTTTTT CASGLAANTGELFF TRBJ2-2 . TRBV6-4 TRBD2
TGCGCCAGCAGCCCTAAGACAGGGAACTACGAGCAGTACTTC CASSPKTGNYEQYF TRBJ2-7 . TRBV5-1 TRBD1
TGTGCCAGCACTAGCGGGACGATATCCTACGAGCAGTACTTC CASTSGTISYEQYF TRBJ2-7 . TRBV6-1 TRBD2
TGTGCCAGCAGCTCTCCGACAGGGGGGAAAGAGACCCAGTACTTC CASSSPTGGKETQYF TRBJ2-5 . TRBV5-6 TRBD1
TGTGCCAGCAGCACACTAGCGGCCCTAGCCAAAAACATTCAGTACTTC CASSTLAALAKNIQYF TRBJ2-4 . TRBV27 TRBD2
TGTGCCAGCAACTTACAGGGCTGGGGCTACACCTTC CASNLQGWGYTF TRBJ1-2 once TRBV2 .
TGTGCCAGCAGCCCCCCGGACAGGTACAATGAGCAGTTCTTC CASSPPDRYNEQFF TRBJ2-1 . TRBV14 TRBD1
TGTGCCAGCAGTGCTCTTCCTCGGGGATACAATGAGCAGTTCTTC CASSALPRGYNEQFF TRBJ2-1 few TRBV2 .
TGTGCCAGCAGCTTGGCTAGCGGAATACCAAATGAGCAGTTCTTC CASSLASGIPNEQFF TRBJ2-1 . TRBV5-5 TRBD2
TGTGCCAGCAACCCGGGGGAGGAGCCCGCCGGTACGCAGTATTTT CASNPGEEPAGTQYF TRBJ2-3 . TRBV28 .
TGTGCCAGCAGTCCCCGACTAGTCCCAGATACGCAGTATTTT CASSPRLVPDTQYF TRBJ2-3 . TRBV28 .
TGTGCCAGCAGGGTTGATGTACTGGAGAGTGGGGAGCAGTACTTC CASRVDVLESGEQYF TRBJ2-7 . TRBV6-4 .
TGTGCCATCAGGGACAGCGAACGGGAGGAGCTGTTTTTT CAIRDSEREELFF TRBJ2-2 . TRBV10-3 .
TGTGCCATCAGTGAGTCTGAACTTCACAATGAGCAGTTCTTC CAISESELHNEQFF TRBJ2-1 . TRBV10-3 .
TGTGCCGGTGGACAGAATAATGAAAAACTGTTTTTT CAGGQNNEKLFF TRBJ1-4 . TRBV6-1 .
TGTGCCAGCCGGGAAGTGGGTCGGGGCACAGATACGCAGTATTTT CASREVGRGTDTQYF TRBJ2-3 . TRBV11-2 .
TGTGCTAGCAGCTTCATCCGGGACAGAGAGACCCAGTACTTC CASSFIRDRETQYF TRBJ2-5 . TRBV5-6 TRBD1
TGCGCCAGCAGCCCAACAGGGGGCGGCGGCTACACCTTC CASSPTGGGGYTF TRBJ1-2 . TRBV5-1 TRBD1
TGCGCCAGCAGTGAAGGGACAGGAGCTAATTCACCCCTCCACTTT CASSEGTGANSPLHF TRBJ1-6 . TRBV10-2 TRBD1
TGTGCCAGCAGCCCTCACGGACAGGGAGCGCAGCAGCCCCAGCATTTT CASSPHGQGAQQPQHF TRBJ1-5 . TRBV7-2 TRBD1
TGCGCCAGCAGCCCCGGACAGCTTTATAGCAATCAGCCCCAGCATTTT CASSPGQLYSNQPQHF TRBJ1-5 . TRBV5-1 .
TGTGCCAGCAGCACCGGGACTAGCGTGTTCTTC CASSTGTSVFF TRBJ2-1 . TRBV28 TRBD2